These 12 T cell receptor beta chains originate from one sample sequenced in a study of T cell responses to AZD1222 COVID-19 vaccine (dated by TCRdb to the early 2020s). Library prep was done by the immunoSEQ multiplex PCR assay. TCRdb took this table from immuneACCESS and kept in-frame rearrangements with V and J called. Such tables lack part of the clones; where checked against another copy, unresolved V genes explain under half of the gap, and the rest is unexplained. Across this sample there are 160,000 or so clones, with more than 85% seen only once. Jointly, the top ten make up about 1.4% of the sample. Reading the label with the study, this specimen's time point is: about 28 days (+/-7) after the second vaccine dose. The specimen comprised peripheral blood, sampled 28 days after the second AZD1222 dose. The receptor set was obtained from an adult who received the AZD1222 COVID-19 vaccine.

V is TRBV12-3 or TRBV12-4 and J is TRBJ1-1; D unresolved. CDR3 length: 13 amino acids. Trimming took off 3 bases at V and 1 base at J, with 6 bases between the two ends. CDR3 sequence reads: CASSLSPNTEAFF. In nucleotides, the CDR3 is TGTGCCAGCAGTTTGTCGCCGAACACTGAAGCTTTCTTT.

The CDR3, as DNA: TGTGCCGCAGCCAGCGGACGGTCCTACAATGAGCAGTTCTTC. The encoded protein is CAAASGRSYNEQFF. The chain has TRBV6-5 and TRBJ2-1, with D possibly TRBD2 on 5 matching bases. The germline gives CDR1 MNHEY, CDR2 SVGAGI. V lost 11 bases and J lost 1, with 15 bases in between. This CDR3 contains 14 residues.

The CDR3 region has the DNA TGTGCCTGGAGGGGAGGACAGGGAATTAACACTGAAGCTTTCTTT. Translating gives CAWRGGQGINTEAFF. The V call is TRBV30, the J call TRBJ1-1; 8 bases are a match to TRBD1. With V trimmed by 3 bases and J by 2 bases, 8 bases remained unmatched. CDR3 length: 15 residues. Per the germline V gene, CDR1 is GTSNPN and CDR2 is SVGIG (reference sequence). The whole variable domain, remainder taken from reference TRBV30 and TRBJ1-1, is SQTIHQWPATLVQPVGSPLSLECTVEGTSNPNLYWYRQAAGRGLQLLFYSVGIGQISSEVPQNLSASRPQDRQFILSSKKLLLSDSGFYLCAWRGGQGINTEAFFGQGTRLTVV.

The CDR3 loop reads CASSLGHDEKLFF. CDR3 bases: TGTGCCAGCAGCCTGGGACACGATGAAAAACTGTTTTTT. This chain uses TRBV3-1 (or the pseudogene TRBV3-2) with TRBJ1-4; TRBD1 is a possible D gene (6 bases). CDR3 length: 13 amino acids. Between the trimmed V and J ends, which lost 4 bases and 6 bases, there was a span of 9 bases. The germline gives CDR1 LGHDT, CDR2 YNNKEL (reference sequence).

This clone was observed once. The rearrangement joins TRBV18 to TRBJ1-4; 7 bases fit TRBD1. The V segment lost 4 bases and the J segment 8 bases; nucleotides outside the gene matches: 4. The CDR3 spans 13 residues. The V gene's germline CDR1 is KGHSH and CDR2 LQKENI. Here the CDR3 reads CASSLNRGEKLFF. The DNA for the CDR3 is TGTGCCAGCTCACTCAACAGGGGCGAAAAACTGTTTTTT.

This sequence joins TRBV12-3 or TRBV12-4 and TRBJ1-2; D not resolved. Trimming removed 5 bases from V and 3 bases from J, with 10 bases in between. The CDR3 length is 13 residues. CDR3 sequence (DNA): TGTGCCAGCAGTCCACAGATTTACTATGGCTACACCTTC. This codes for CASSPQIYYGYTF.

The chain recombines TRBV6-1 with TRBJ1-5, with no clear D. Germline assignment: CDR1 MNHNS and CDR2 SASEGT. The CDR3 covers 10 residues. V lost 2 bases, J lost 16 bases, and 9 bases lay in between. CDR3 sequence: CASSERLQHF. The CDR3 DNA reads as TGTGCCAGCAGTGAAAGGCTTCAACATTTT.

This chain's CDR3 is CATDTGGGPTDTQYF. The DNA of the CDR3 is TGTGCCACCGATACTGGGGGAGGGCCGACAGATACGCAGTATTTT. The genes are TRBV19 and TRBJ2-3; TRBD2 matches at 7 bases. Trimming took 10 bases from V and 3 from J; bases not matched to a gene: 13. CDR1 and CDR2 from the germline V gene are LNHDA and SQIVND (reference sequence). CDR3 size: 15 residues.

The V gene is TRBV27, the J gene TRBJ2-2, with D perhaps matching TRBD1 (5 bases). CDR3 size: 14 residues. V shed 3 bases and J shed 4 bases, with 9 bases lying between them. Germline V CDR1 and CDR2: MNHEY, SMNVEV (reference sequence). The CDR3 nucleotides are TGTGCCAGCAGTTTCACAGGAGTCACCGGGGAGCTGTTTTTT. This sequence encodes CASSFTGVTGELFF.

CDR3 in amino acids: CASSIWARGGYNSPLHF. CDR3 DNA sequence: TGTGCCAGCAGCATATGGGCCCGAGGAGGGTATAATTCACCCCTCCACTTT. V gene TRBV5-4 combines with J gene TRBJ1-6; D is unclear. There are 17 residues in the CDR3. V lost 4 bases and J lost 4, with 18 bases in between. Germline V lookup: CDR1 SGHNT, CDR2 YYREEE (reference sequence).

V usage is TRBV5-1 and J usage is TRBJ1-2; 9 bases are a match to TRBD1. With V trimmed by 4 bases and J by 7 bases, 8 bases remained unmatched. The CDR3 is 14 amino acids. Germline V gives CDR1 SGHRS, CDR2 YFSETQ. Here the CDR3 DNA reads TGCGCCAGCAGCCGTATGGACAGGGGATCTGGCTACACCTTC. It translates to CASSRMDRGSGYTF.

The genes are TRBV20-1 and TRBJ2-3; 10 nucleotides align to TRBD1. With V trimmed by 4 bases and J by 5 bases, 6 bases remained unmatched. The CDR3 has 14 amino acids. Germline-derived CDR1 and CDR2 are DFQATT and SNEGSKA (reference sequence). The CDR3 coding sequence is TGCAGTGCTACTGACAGGGGGCTTGGAGATACGCAGTATTTT. This translates into CSATDRGLGDTQYF.